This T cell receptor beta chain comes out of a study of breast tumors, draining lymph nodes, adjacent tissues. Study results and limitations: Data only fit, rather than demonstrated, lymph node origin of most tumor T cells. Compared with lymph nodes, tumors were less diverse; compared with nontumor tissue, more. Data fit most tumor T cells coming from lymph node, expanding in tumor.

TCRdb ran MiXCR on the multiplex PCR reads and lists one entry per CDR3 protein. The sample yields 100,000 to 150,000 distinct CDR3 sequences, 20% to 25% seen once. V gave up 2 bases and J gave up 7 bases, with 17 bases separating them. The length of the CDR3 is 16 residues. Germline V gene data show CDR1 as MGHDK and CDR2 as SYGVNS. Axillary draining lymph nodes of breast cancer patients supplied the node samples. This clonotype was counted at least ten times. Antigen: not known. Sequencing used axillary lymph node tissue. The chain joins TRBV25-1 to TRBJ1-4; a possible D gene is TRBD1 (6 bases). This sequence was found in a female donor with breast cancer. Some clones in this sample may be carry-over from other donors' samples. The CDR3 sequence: CASSEPWGGGGEKLFF. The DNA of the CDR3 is TGTGCCAGCAGTGAACCGTGGGGGGGCGGAGGTGAAAAACTGTTTTTT.